This T cell receptor (beta chain) derives from a study of shared clonotypes between healthy human individuals. Study information: With ages of 18 to 49, the donors were a couple of women and three men. Whole-study results and caveats: Limitation of the genetic and exposure-history diversity represented came from the few donors.

Regarding this clone: Its target is unknown.

Every subset's genomic DNA went evenly onto several immunoSEQ plates. Clones were sequenced by immunoSEQ multiplex PCR, and TCRdb holds only the in-frame ones, with some missing. Altogether about 1 million clones are present, more than 60% being singletons, with the ten largest covering about 1.5%. CDR1 and CDR2 (germline): MDHEN, SYDVKM. The CDR3 consists of 17 residues. V dropped 5 bases and J dropped 8; count of bases not matched to a gene: 17. Free of recent acute infections or vaccinations, the donors were healthy HIV-negative adults. The chain uses TRBV28 and TRBJ2-1; the match to TRBD1 covers 8 bases. This receptor was obtained from a young man in good health. Sequenced sample: memory CD4+ T cells sorted from blood. Subset reported: CD45RA-negative fraction. The CDR3 here is CASSSLGGQVLVDEQFF. The CDR3 DNA is TGTGCCAGCAGTAGTTTGGGGGGACAGGTCCTTGTGGATGAGCAGTTCTTC.